One sample yielded the 22 T cell receptor beta chains listed below, sequenced in a study of T cells in Graves' hyperthyroidism and ophthalmopathy. Amplified TCR beta CDR3 regions came from RNA transcripts. HTBI primers were the set used in a first-round RT-PCR of the TCR CDR3. TCRdb used MiXCR to reprocess the multiplex PCR reads, holding one entry per CDR3 protein. The sample lists about 350,000 distinct CDR3 sequences; approximately 13% were seen once. Sequenced: blood. The receptors derive from a woman younger than 45 with Graves' hyperthyroidism.

Many counts were recorded for this clonotype. The chain joins TRBV28 to TRBJ2-7; no clear D. This CDR3 contains 12 residues. Germline lookup yields CDR1 MDHEN and CDR2 SYDVKM. Trimming pared 7 bases from V and 2 bases from J, leaving 9 bases between. Here the CDR3 DNA reads TGTGCCAGCAAGTCACCCGCCTACGAGCAGTACTTC. This codes for CASKSPAYEQYF.

This clonotype appeared a few times. The chain uses TRBV6-5 and TRBJ2-7; D possibly uses TRBD1 or TRBD2 (5 bases each). Trimming left V 8 bases short and J 0 bases short, with 14 bases between. Germline CDR1 is MNHEY and CDR2 is SVGAGI. The CDR3 extends over 14 amino acids. The CDR3 is CASRVYGGSYEQYF. The CDR3 region has the DNA TGTGCCAGCCGGGTCTATGGGGGCTCCTACGAGCAGTACTTC.

The table lists this clonotype with many counts. The chain recombines TRBV27 with TRBJ2-5; TRBD1 agrees at 9 bases. Germline CDR1 MNHEY, CDR2 SMNVEV (reference sequence). The V gene end was trimmed by 3 bases and the J gene end by 0 bases; junction bases not matched to a gene: 5. The CDR3 sequence is 16 residues long. CDR3 in amino acids: CASSFRQGGYQETQYF. The DNA for the CDR3 is TGTGCCAGCAGTTTCCGACAGGGGGGGTACCAAGAGACCCAGTACTTC.

The CDR3 region has the DNA TGCGCCAGCAGCTCGACAGGATCCCTCTACTTGGGAAACACCATATATTTT. It translates to CASSSTGSLYLGNTIYF. The V and J genes are TRBV5-1 and TRBJ1-3; TRBD1 is a possible D gene (6 bases). Germline CDR1 reads SGHRS; CDR2 reads YFSETQ. The CDR3 has 17 amino acids. Trimming took 3 bases from V and 4 from J, leaving 20 bases between them. Full variable domain (rest looked up from reference TRBV5-1 and TRBJ1-3): KAGVTQTPRYLIKTRGQQVTLSCSPISGHRSVSWYQQTPGQGLQFLFEYFSETQRNKGNFPGRFSGRQFSNSRSEMNVSTLELGDSALYLCASSSTGSLYLGNTIYFGEGSWLTVV.

This clonotype was picked up a small number of times. The chain couples TRBV19 to TRBJ1-6; D is possibly TRBD1 (5 bases). This CDR3 is 14 amino acids long. With 6 bases removed from V and 6 bases from J, the gap between germline ends came to 12 bases. Germline CDR1 reads LNHDA; CDR2 reads SQIVND (reference sequence). CDR3 region: CASREGPSNSPLHF. CDR3 DNA: TGTGCCAGTAGAGAGGGACCCTCTAATTCACCCCTCCACTTT.

This clonotype was seen repeatedly, ten times or more. The V call is TRBV7-2, the J call TRBJ2-7, with D unresolved. Trimming took off 3 bases at V and 6 bases at J, with 9 bases between the two ends. The CDR3 is 12 residues long. From germline, CDR1 is SGHTA and CDR2 FQGNSA. The CDR3 sequence: CASSFTLLEQYF. DNA for the CDR3: TGTGCCAGCAGCTTTACTCTACTCGAGCAGTACTTC.

This clonotype was picked up a small number of times. The chain couples TRBV7-6 to TRBJ1-1; D not resolved. The CDR3 runs 13 residues. V was shortened by 2 bases and J by 4 bases, with 8 bases between the two germline ends. Per germline, CDR1 SGHVS and CDR2 FNYEAQ. This CDR3 reads CASSLNAATEAFF. The CDR3 DNA reads as TGTGCCAGCAGCTTAAACGCCGCCACTGAAGCTTTCTTT.

This clonotype was detected many times. The rearrangement links TRBV27 to TRBJ2-1; TRBD1 might be the D (6 bases). V was trimmed by 6 bases and J by 10 bases, leaving 22 bases between them. This CDR3 region has 15 residues. Per germline, CDR1 MNHEY and CDR2 SMNVEV (reference sequence). CDR3 nucleotide sequence: TGTGCCAGCAGCGCCGGGACACTGGGATTGAGGGAGCAGTTCTTC. Residues: CASSAGTLGLREQFF.

The sample holds a few counts of this clonotype. The chain links TRBV2 to TRBJ1-6; D ambiguous. V shed 6 bases and J shed 7 bases, with 16 bases lying between them. Germline CDR1 is SNHLY and CDR2 is FYNNEI. The CDR3 has 15 residues. The CDR3 sequence: CASRKGTQPNSPLHF. CDR3 coding DNA: TGTGCCAGCAGGAAGGGTACACAACCCAATTCACCCCTCCACTTT.

This clonotype came up a few times. V gene TRBV19 combines with J gene TRBJ2-1; D not resolved. CDR3 length equals 11 residues. The germline gives CDR1 LNHDA, CDR2 SQIVND (reference sequence). Trimming left V 6 bases short and J 10 bases short, with 10 bases between. CDR3 amino acids: CASRGGVEQFF. As DNA, the CDR3 is TGTGCCAGTAGGGGTGGGGTCGAGCAGTTCTTC.

This clonotype occurred a few times. The chain's CDR3 is CASSLGSGEIDEQFF. CDR3 nucleotide sequence: TGTGCCAGCAGCTTAGGCTCGGGGGAGATCGATGAGCAGTTCTTC. The chain links TRBV7-9 to TRBJ2-1, with a weak D call TRBD2 (6 bases). The CDR3 contains 15 residues. V was shortened by 1 base and J by 8 bases, with 15 bases between the two germline ends. CDR1 and CDR2 (germline): SEHNR, FQNEAQ (reference sequence).

The chain links TRBV5-1 to TRBJ1-2; D is perhaps TRBD1 (5 bases). The CDR3 contains 16 residues. CDR1 and CDR2 from the germline V gene are SGHRS and YFSETQ. The V gene lost 2 bases and the J gene lost 0 bases, with 14 bases spanning the gap. The CDR3 region has the DNA TGCGCCAGCAGCTTTCTTGGGGGTCCGGCTAACTATGGCTACACCTTC. Translating it yields CASSFLGGPANYGYTF.

This clonotype has ten or more counts. This sequence joins TRBV20-1 and TRBJ2-3, with 11 bases fitting TRBD2. Germline V lookup: CDR1 DFQATT, CDR2 SNEGSKA (reference sequence). Trimming took 5 bases from V and 6 from J; bases not matched to a gene: 4. The CDR3 is made up of 13 amino acids. Here the CDR3 DNA reads TGCAGTGCTCCTTTAGCGGGGGGGGATACGCAGTATTTT. Amino acids: CSAPLAGGDTQYF.

The rearrangement links TRBV6-5 to TRBJ1-2; D might be TRBD1 (5 bases). Trimming took 0 bases from V and 0 from J, leaving 8 bases between them. Per the germline V gene, CDR1 is MNHEY and CDR2 is SVGAGI. There are 15 residues in the CDR3. CDR3 DNA: TGTGCCAGCAGTTACTCGTTGACAGCTAACTATGGCTACACCTTC. This gives the protein CASSYSLTANYGYTF.

The chain has TRBV28 and TRBJ1-2; D is perhaps TRBD1 (6 bases). Trimming took off 5 bases at V and 4 bases at J, with 14 bases between the two ends. Looked up from germline, CDR1 is MDHEN and CDR2 is SYDVKM. This CDR3 contains 14 residues. CDR3 sequence (DNA): TGTGCCAGCAGTCCCGGGACAAGCTCCTATGGCTACACCTTC. The encoded protein is CASSPGTSSYGYTF.

This clonotype was seen a handful of times. The CDR3 DNA sequence: TGTGCCAGCAGGCCGAGCTCCTATAATTCACCCCTCCACTTT. Its translation: CASRPSSYNSPLHF. The chain uses TRBV6-1 and TRBJ1-6; the D is unclear. Trimming stripped 6 bases from V and 0 bases from J, with 6 bases between. Germline lookup yields CDR1 MNHNS and CDR2 SASEGT. The CDR3 loop spans 14 amino acids.

This clonotype showed up many times. The V call is TRBV12-3 or TRBV12-4, the J call TRBJ1-1; perhaps TRBD1 as D (6 bases). The V end was cut by 3 bases, the J end by 5 bases, with 10 bases between. This CDR3 region has 13 residues. For the CDR3, the DNA is TGTGCCAGCAGTTTTACGGGGACAACTGAAGCTTTCTTT. It codes for CASSFTGTTEAFF.

This clonotype was picked up many times. The V gene is TRBV2, the J gene TRBJ1-4; D uncertain. This CDR3 is 14 amino acids long. V was cut by 7 bases and J by 5 bases, with 14 bases left in between. CDR1 SNHLY and CDR2 FYNNEI come from the germline V gene. In DNA form, the CDR3 reads TGTGCCAGCACCATCGGTCCGAGAAATGAAAAACTGTTTTTT. Protein product: CASTIGPRNEKLFF.

This clonotype showed up many times. J is TRBJ2-7 and V is TRBV6-6; D is unclear. Trimming pared 2 bases from V and 7 bases from J, leaving 12 bases between. The CDR3 length is 13 residues. Germline V gives CDR1 MNHNY, CDR2 SVGAGI (reference sequence). CDR3 sequence: CASSYARGHEQYF. The CDR3 nucleotides are TGTGCCAGCAGTTACGCCCGCGGTCATGAGCAGTACTTC.

This clonotype was recorded many times. The chain joins TRBV7-9 to TRBJ2-7; 8 nucleotides align to TRBD1. Germline loops: CDR1 SEHNR, CDR2 FQNEAQ (reference sequence). V was pared by 5 bases and J by 6 bases, with 3 bases of the junction left unmatched. This CDR3 is 12 amino acids long. In DNA, the CDR3 is TGTGCCAGCAGCCCTCAGGGGGCCGAGCAGTACTTC. As protein: CASSPQGAEQYF.

This clonotype was picked up a small number of times. The rearrangement joins TRBV6-5 to TRBJ2-1; D gene unclear. Trimming removed 6 bases from V and 4 bases from J, with 16 bases in between. This CDR3 has 15 amino acids. Per germline, CDR1 MNHEY and CDR2 SVGAGI. CDR3 coding DNA: TGTGCCAGCAGCCCCAATATCCTCTCGTACAATGAGCAGTTCTTC. This gives the protein CASSPNILSYNEQFF.

This clonotype was counted ten times or more. CDR3 bases: TGCAGTGCTATAGGACTAGCGGCGACCTACAATGAGCAGTTCTTC. Translating it yields CSAIGLAATYNEQFF. The V call is TRBV20-1, the J call TRBJ2-1; TRBD2 agrees at 10 bases. J was trimmed by 2 bases and V by 4 bases; bases with no gene match: 5. From germline, CDR1 is DFQATT and CDR2 SNEGSKA (reference sequence). The CDR3 is 15 amino acids.